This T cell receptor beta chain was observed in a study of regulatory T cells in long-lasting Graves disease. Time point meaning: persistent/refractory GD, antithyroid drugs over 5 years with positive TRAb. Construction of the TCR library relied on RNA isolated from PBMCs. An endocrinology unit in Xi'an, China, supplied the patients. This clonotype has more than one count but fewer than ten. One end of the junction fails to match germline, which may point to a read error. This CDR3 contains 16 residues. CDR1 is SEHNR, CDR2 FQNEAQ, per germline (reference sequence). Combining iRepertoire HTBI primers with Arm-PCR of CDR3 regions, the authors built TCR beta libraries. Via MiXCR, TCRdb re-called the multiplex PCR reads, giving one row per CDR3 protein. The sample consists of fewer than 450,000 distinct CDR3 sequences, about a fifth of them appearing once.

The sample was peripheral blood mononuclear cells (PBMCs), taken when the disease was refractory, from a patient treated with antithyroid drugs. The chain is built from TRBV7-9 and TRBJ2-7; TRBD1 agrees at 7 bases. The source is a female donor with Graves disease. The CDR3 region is CASSLYRQGGGYKQYF. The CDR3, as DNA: TGTGCCAGCAGCTTATATCGACAGGGTGGTGGCTACAAGCAGTACTTC.